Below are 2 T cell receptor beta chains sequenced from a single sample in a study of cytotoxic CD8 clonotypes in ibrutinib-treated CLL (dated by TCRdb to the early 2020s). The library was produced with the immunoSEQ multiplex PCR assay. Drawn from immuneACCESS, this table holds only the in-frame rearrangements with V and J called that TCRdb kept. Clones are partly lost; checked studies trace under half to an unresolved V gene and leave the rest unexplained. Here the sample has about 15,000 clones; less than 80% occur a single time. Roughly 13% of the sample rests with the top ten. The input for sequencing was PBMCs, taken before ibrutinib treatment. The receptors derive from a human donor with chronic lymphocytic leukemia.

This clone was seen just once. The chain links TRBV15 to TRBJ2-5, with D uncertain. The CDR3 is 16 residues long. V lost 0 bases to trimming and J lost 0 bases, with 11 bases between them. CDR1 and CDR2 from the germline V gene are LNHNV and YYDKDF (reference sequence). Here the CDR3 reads CATSRDRWDYQETQYF. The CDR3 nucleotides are TGTGCCACCAGCAGAGATCGGTGGGATTACCAAGAGACCCAGTACTTC.

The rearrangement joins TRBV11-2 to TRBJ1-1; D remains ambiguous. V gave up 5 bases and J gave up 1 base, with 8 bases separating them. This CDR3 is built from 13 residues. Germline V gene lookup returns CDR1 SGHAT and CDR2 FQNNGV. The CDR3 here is CASSPTTNTEAFF. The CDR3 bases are TGTGCCAGCAGCCCCACTACGAACACTGAAGCTTTCTTT. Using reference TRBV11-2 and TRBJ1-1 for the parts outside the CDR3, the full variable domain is EAGVAQSPRYKIIEKRQSVAFWCNPISGHATLYWYQQILGQGPKLLIQFQNNGVVDDSQLPKDRFSAERLKGVDSTLKIQPAKLEDSAVYLCASSPTTNTEAFFGQGTRLTVV.